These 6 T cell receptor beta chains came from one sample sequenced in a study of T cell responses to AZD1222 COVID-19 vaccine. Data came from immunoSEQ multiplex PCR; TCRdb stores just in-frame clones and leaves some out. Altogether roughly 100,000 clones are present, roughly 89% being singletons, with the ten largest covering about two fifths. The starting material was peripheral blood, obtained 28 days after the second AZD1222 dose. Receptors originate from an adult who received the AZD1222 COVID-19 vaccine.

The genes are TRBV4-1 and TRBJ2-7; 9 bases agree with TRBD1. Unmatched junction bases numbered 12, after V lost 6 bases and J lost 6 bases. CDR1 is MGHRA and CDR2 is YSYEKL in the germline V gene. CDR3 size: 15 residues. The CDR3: CASRASGTGLSEQYF. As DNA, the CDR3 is TGCGCCAGCAGAGCCTCCGGGACAGGGCTGTCCGAGCAGTACTTC.

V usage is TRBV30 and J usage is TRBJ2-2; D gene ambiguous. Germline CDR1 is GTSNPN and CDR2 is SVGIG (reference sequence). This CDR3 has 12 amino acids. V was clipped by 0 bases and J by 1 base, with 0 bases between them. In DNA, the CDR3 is TGTGCCTGGAGTGTGAACACCGGGGAGCTGTTTTTT. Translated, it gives CAWSVNTGELFF.

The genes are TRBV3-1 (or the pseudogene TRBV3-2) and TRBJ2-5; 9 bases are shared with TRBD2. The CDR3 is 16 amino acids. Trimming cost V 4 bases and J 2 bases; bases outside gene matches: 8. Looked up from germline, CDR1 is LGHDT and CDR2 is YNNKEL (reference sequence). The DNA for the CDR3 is TGTGCCAGCAGCCCCTACCGAGCGGGAGGTCAAGAGACCCAGTACTTC. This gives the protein CASSPYRAGGQETQYF.

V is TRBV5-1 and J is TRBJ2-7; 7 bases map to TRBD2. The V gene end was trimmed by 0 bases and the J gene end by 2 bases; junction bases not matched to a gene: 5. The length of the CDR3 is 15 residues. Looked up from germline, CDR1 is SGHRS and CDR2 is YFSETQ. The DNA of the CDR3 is TGCGCCAGCAGCTTGGCCACTAGCGCAGCCTACGAGCAGTACTTC. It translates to CASSLATSAAYEQYF.

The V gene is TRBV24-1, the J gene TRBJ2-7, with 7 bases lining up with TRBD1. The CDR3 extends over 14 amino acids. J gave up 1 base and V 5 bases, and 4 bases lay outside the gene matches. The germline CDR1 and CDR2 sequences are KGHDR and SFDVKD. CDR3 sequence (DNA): TGTGCCACCAGTGCGCAACAGGGGTCCTACGAGCAGTACTTC. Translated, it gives CATSAQQGSYEQYF.

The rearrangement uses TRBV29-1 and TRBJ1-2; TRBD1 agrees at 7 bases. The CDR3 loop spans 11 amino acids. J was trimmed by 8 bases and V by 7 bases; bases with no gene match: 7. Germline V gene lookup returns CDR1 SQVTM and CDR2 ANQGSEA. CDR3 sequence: CSARGGGGYTF. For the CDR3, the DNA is TGCAGCGCAAGGGGAGGGGGCGGCTACACCTTC.